What follows are 14 T cell receptor beta chains derived from one specimen sequenced in a study of T cells in localized non-small cell lung cancer. TCRdb keeps only in-frame clones here, not all; method: immunoSEQ multiplex PCR. The table has thousands of clones, 20% to 30% seen once. Sequences were derived from lung tumor tissue, sampled before any cancer treatment. These receptors all come from an older female donor with stage I lung adenocarcinoma.

This clone was counted a few times. The gene calls are TRBV28 and TRBJ2-5, with unresolved D. With 6 bases removed from V and 0 bases from J, the gap between germline ends came to 14 bases. The CDR3 sequence is 15 residues long. Germline V CDR1 and CDR2: MDHEN, SYDVKM. The CDR3 is CASRGPTTYQETQYF. CDR3 DNA sequence: TGTGCCAGCAGAGGACCAACTACGTACCAAGAGACCCAGTACTTC.

The chain links TRBV6-8 to TRBJ1-5; D is undetermined. The CDR3 has 14 residues. Germline V gene lookup returns CDR1 MNHGY and CDR2 SAAAGT. Trimming left V 6 bases short and J 6 bases short, with 15 bases between. DNA for the CDR3: TGTGCCAGCAGCCTGGGGAGGGAAATTCAGCCCCAGCATTTT. It specifies CASSLGREIQPQHF.

The chain couples TRBV30 to TRBJ1-6; D may be TRBD1 (5 bases). Germline V lookup: CDR1 GTSNPN, CDR2 SVGIG (reference sequence). V lost 2 bases, J lost 7 bases, and 15 bases lay in between. The CDR3 has 15 amino acids. CDR3 DNA: TGTGCCTGGAGTTCGACAGCTTTCCCGAATTCACCCCTCCACTTT. It translates to CAWSSTAFPNSPLHF.

The V gene is TRBV11-3, the J gene TRBJ1-4; the D is unclear. CDR1 is SGHNT and CDR2 is YENEEA in the germline V gene. V dropped 1 base and J dropped 8 bases, with 20 bases sitting between them. CDR3 length equals 17 residues. CDR3 amino acids: CASSLGTVSGFGEKLFF. CDR3 in DNA: TGTGCCAGCAGCTTAGGCACCGTTTCGGGGTTCGGCGAAAAACTGTTTTTT.

This clone was seen a handful of times. The chain combines TRBV6-8 with TRBJ1-1, with 12 bases that match TRBD1. Trimming took 7 bases from V and 0 from J; bases not matched to a gene: 3. The CDR3 has 15 residues. Germline V lookup: CDR1 MNHGY, CDR2 SAAAGT. The CDR3 here is CASKGTGGMNTEAFF. The CDR3 DNA sequence: TGTGCCAGCAAGGGGACAGGGGGCATGAACACTGAAGCTTTCTTT.

CDR3 DNA: TGTGCCAGCTCACCTACCCCACAGGGCGGTCAGCCCCAGCATTTT. The encoded protein is CASSPTPQGGQPQHF. The chain is built from TRBV18 and TRBJ1-5; D possibly corresponds to TRBD1 (6 bases). Trimming removed 3 bases from V and 6 bases from J, with 15 bases in between. The CDR3 covers 15 residues. CDR1 is KGHSH, CDR2 LQKENI, per germline.

The V gene is TRBV9, the J gene TRBJ1-4; no firm D call. Per the germline V gene, CDR1 is SGDLS and CDR2 is YYNGEE. The CDR3 runs to 12 residues. V lost 5 bases to trimming and J lost 4 bases, with 6 bases between them. This CDR3 reads CASRQLNEKLFF. In nucleotides, the CDR3 is TGTGCCAGCAGACAGCTTAATGAAAAACTGTTTTTT.

This clone occurred once. The chain has TRBV19 and TRBJ1-1; TRBD1 matches 9 bases. Germline V CDR1 and CDR2: LNHDA, SQIVND (reference sequence). The CDR3 extends over 13 amino acids. The V gene end was trimmed by 7 bases and the J gene end by 2 bases; junction bases not matched to a gene: 2. The DNA of the CDR3 is TGTGCCAGTAAACAGGGGGCCAACACTGAAGCTTTCTTT. This sequence encodes CASKQGANTEAFF.

In this sample, this clone turned up a few times. The V gene is TRBV29-1, the J gene TRBJ2-1, with 9 bases lining up with TRBD1. Trimming at V came to 6 bases and at J to 1 base, leaving 4 bases not matched to a gene. Germline V lookup: CDR1 SQVTM, CDR2 ANQGSEA. The CDR3 totals 14 residues. The CDR3 region is CSVAGTGSYNEQFF. Here the CDR3 DNA reads TGCAGCGTAGCCGGGACAGGGTCCTACAATGAGCAGTTCTTC.

This chain links TRBV30 with TRBJ1-1; the D is unclear. The germline V gene has CDR1 GTSNPN and CDR2 SVGIG (reference sequence). The CDR3 consists of 11 residues. Trimming pared 3 bases from V and 9 bases from J, leaving 11 bases between. CDR3 region: CAWSGREKAFF. For the CDR3, the DNA is TGTGCCTGGAGCGGCCGGGAAAAAGCTTTCTTT. Full variable domain (rest looked up from reference TRBV30 and TRBJ1-1): SQTIHQWPATLVQPVGSPLSLECTVEGTSNPNLYWYRQAAGRGLQLLFYSVGIGQISSEVPQNLSASRPQDRQFILSSKKLLLSDSGFYLCAWSGREKAFFGQGTRLTVV.

This clone was detected only once. The CDR3 nucleotides read TGCGCCAGCAGCGAGAACAGAGACAGGAACCTCTACGAGCAGTACTTC. Amino acids: CASSENRDRNLYEQYF. The chain has TRBV5-1 and TRBJ2-7; tentatively, D is TRBD1 (6 bases). Germline V lookup: CDR1 SGHRS, CDR2 YFSETQ. CDR3 length: 16 residues. Trimming removed 4 bases from V and 3 bases from J, with 20 bases in between.

By proportion, this clone is medium-sized. V usage is TRBV11-3 and J usage is TRBJ2-3; TRBD2 agrees at 10 bases. Germline trimming cut 6 bases from V and 0 bases from J; bases unmatched to any gene: 6. CDR1 is SGHNT, CDR2 YENEEA, per germline. The CDR3 runs 16 residues. The CDR3 nucleotides read TGTGCCAGCAGATCCGGACTAGCGGAGAGCACAGATACGCAGTATTTT. It translates to CASRSGLAESTDTQYF.

The chain has TRBV30 and TRBJ1-5; D not resolved. V was pared by 0 bases and J by 6 bases, with 12 bases between. The germline V gene has CDR1 GTSNPN and CDR2 SVGIG (reference sequence). The CDR3 loop spans 14 amino acids. CDR3 region: CAWSVPGMGQPQHF. The CDR3 DNA is TGTGCCTGGAGTGTACCAGGTATGGGTCAGCCCCAGCATTTT. The full variable domain, rest sourced from reference TRBV30 and TRBJ1-5, is SQTIHQWPATLVQPVGSPLSLECTVEGTSNPNLYWYRQAAGRGLQLLFYSVGIGQISSEVPQNLSASRPQDRQFILSSKKLLLSDSGFYLCAWSVPGMGQPQHFGDGTRLSIL.

In its sample, this clone ranks as medium-sized. The rearrangement joins TRBV11-3 to TRBJ2-2; no firm D call. Germline V gene sequence: CDR1 SGHNT, CDR2 YENEEA. CDR3 length equals 14 residues. Trimming took off 8 bases at V and 7 bases at J, with 17 bases between the two ends. The CDR3 sequence: CASDGGGFIGELFF. The CDR3 nucleotides are TGTGCCAGCGACGGCGGTGGTTTTATCGGGGAGCTGTTTTTT.